The clone carrying this T cell receptor beta chain showed up just a few times. Amplification targeted TCR beta CDR3 regions from RNA transcripts. A first-round RT-PCR of the TCR CDR3 used the HTBI primer set. TCRdb analysed the multiplex PCR reads with MiXCR anew, one entry per CDR3 protein. The data contain 500,000 to 600,000 distinct CDR3 sequences, 15% to 20% of them singletons. This sample stems from a study of T cells in Graves' hyperthyroidism and ophthalmopathy. V was trimmed by 4 bases and J by 8 bases, leaving 10 bases between them. Germline V gives CDR1 SGHRS, CDR2 YFSETQ. This CDR3 is built from 12 residues.

The chain combines TRBV5-1 with TRBJ2-1; D is undetermined. Source material: blood. This TCR was recovered from a man aged 40-49 years with Graves' ophthalmopathy. CDR3 region: CASSIAVDEQFF. Written as DNA, the CDR3 is TGCGCCAGCAGCATAGCCGTTGATGAGCAGTTCTTC. Full variable domain (outside the CDR3, taken from reference TRBV5-1 and TRBJ2-1): KAGVTQTPRYLIKTRGQQVTLSCSPISGHRSVSWYQQTPGQGLQFLFEYFSETQRNKGNFPGRFSGRQFSNSRSEMNVSTLELGDSALYLCASSIAVDEQFFGPGTRLTVL.